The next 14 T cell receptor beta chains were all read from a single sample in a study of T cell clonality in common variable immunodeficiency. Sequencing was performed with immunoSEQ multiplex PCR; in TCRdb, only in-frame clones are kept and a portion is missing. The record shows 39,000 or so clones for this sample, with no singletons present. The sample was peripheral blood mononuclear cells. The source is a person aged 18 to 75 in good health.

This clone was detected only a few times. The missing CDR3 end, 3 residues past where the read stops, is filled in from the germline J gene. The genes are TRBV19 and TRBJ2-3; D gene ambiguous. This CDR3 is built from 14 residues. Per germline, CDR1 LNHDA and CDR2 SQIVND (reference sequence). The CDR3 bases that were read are TGTGCCAGTAGTATTTCAGTGGCTAGTCAGCCG. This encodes CASSISVASQP. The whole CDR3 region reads CASSISVASQPQYF.

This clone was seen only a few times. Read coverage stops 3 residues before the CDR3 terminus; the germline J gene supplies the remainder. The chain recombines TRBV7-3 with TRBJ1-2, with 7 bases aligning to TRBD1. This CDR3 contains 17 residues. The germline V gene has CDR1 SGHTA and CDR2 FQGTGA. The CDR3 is CASSKGNRGLVTDTYTF. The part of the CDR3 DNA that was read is TGTGCCAGCAGCAAGGGAAACAGGGGATTGGTCACAGATACC.

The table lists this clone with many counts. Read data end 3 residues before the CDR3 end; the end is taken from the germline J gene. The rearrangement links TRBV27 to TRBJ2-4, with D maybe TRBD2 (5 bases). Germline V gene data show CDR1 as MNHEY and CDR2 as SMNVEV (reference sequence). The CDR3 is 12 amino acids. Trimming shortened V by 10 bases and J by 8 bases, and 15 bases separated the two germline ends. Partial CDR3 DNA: TGTGCCATCGAGGGCACGACGCACATT. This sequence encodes CAIEGTTHI. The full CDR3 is CAIEGTTHIQYF.

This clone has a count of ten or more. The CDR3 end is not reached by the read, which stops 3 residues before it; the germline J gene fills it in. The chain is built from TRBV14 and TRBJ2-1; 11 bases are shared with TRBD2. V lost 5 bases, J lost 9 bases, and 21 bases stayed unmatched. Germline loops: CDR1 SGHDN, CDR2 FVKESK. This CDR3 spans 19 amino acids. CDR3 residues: CASSISPMSSGRQGREQFF. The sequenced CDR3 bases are TGTGCCAGCAGCATTTCACCCATGTCTAGCGGGAGGCAGGGACGTGAG.

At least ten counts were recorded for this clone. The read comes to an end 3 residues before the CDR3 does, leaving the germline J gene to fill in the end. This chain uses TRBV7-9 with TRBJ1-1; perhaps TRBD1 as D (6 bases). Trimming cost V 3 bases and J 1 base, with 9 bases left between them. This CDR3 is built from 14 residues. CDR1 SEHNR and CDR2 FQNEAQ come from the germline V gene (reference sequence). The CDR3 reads CASSFTGRNTEAFF. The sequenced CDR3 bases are TGTGCCAGCAGCTTTACAGGGCGGAACACTGAA. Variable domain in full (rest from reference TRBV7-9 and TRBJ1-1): DTGVSQNPRHKITKRGQNVTFRCDPISEHNRLYWYRQTLGQGPEFLTYFQNEAQLEKSRLLSDRFSAERPKGSFSTLEIQRTEQGDSAMYLCASSFTGRNTEAFFGQGTRLTVV.

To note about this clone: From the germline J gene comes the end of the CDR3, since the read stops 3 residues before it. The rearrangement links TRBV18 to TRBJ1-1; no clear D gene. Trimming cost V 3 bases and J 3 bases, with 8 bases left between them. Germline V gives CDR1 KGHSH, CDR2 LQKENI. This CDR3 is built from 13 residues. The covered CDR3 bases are TGTGCCAGCTCACCGAAAAAGGACACTGAA. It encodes CASSPKKDTE. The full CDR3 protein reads CASSPKKDTEAFF.

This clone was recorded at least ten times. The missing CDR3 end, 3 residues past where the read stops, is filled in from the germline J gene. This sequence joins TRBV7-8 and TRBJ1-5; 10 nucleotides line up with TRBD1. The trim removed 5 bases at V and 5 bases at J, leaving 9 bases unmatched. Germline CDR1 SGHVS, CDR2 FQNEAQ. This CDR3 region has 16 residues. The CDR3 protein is CASSRRQGAIDQPQHF. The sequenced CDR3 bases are TGTGCCAGCAGCCGGAGACAGGGGGCTATTGATCAGCCC.

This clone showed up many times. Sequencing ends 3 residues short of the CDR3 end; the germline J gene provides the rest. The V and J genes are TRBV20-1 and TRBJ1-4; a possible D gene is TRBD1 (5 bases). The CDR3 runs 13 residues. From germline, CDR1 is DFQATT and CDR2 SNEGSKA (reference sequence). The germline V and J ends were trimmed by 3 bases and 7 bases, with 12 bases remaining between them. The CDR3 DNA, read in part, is TGCAGTGCTAGGGTGCAGGGTGGTGAAAAA. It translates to CSARVQGGEK. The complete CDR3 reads CSARVQGGEKLFF.

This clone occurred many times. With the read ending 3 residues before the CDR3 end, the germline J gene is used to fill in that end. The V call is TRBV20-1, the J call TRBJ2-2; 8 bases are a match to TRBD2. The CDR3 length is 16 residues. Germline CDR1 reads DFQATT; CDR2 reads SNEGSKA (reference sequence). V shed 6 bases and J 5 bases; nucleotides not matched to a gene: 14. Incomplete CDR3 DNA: TGCAGTGCAAGTTTAATAACTAGCGGAGCTACCGGGGAG. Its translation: CSASLITSGATGE. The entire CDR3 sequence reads CSASLITSGATGELFF.

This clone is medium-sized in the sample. The sequenced CDR3 bases are TGCAGTGCAAAAGGGGTCCAGGGCGATCGGGAGGTCCAAGAGACC. The encoded protein is CSAKGVQGDREVQET. The entire CDR3 protein reads CSAKGVQGDREVQETQYF. This chain uses TRBV20-1 with TRBJ2-5, with TRBD2 matching over 7 bases. The CDR3 is cut off 3 residues early in the read; its end comes from the germline J gene. Looked up from germline, CDR1 is DFQATT and CDR2 is SNEGSKA (reference sequence). V gave up 6 bases and J gave up 1 base; unmatched junction bases: 20. The CDR3 is made up of 18 amino acids.

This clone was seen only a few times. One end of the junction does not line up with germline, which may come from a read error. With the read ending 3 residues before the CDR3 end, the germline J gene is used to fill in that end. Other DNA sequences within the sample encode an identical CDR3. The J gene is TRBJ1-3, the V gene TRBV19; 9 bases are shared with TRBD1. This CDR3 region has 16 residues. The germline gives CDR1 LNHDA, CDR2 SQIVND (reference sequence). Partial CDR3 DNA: TGTGCCAGTACCAACAGGGGGCCAGTAGCGGGAAACACT. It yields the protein CASTNRGPVAGNT. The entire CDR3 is CASTNRGPVAGNTIYF.

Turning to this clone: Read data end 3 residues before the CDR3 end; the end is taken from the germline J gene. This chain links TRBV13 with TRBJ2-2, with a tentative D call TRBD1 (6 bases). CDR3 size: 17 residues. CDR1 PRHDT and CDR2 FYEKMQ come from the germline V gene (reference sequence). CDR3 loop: CASSLAGDDRFGEKLFF. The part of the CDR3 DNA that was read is TGTGCCAGCAGCTTGGCAGGGGACGATCGGTTTGGTGAAAAG.

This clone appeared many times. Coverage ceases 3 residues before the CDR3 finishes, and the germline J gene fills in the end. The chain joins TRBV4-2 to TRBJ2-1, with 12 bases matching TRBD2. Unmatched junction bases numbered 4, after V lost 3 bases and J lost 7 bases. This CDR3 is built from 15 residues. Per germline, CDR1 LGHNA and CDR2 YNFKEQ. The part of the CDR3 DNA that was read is TGTGCCAGCAGCCAGCTAGCGGGAGGGCCTAATGAG. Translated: CASSQLAGGPNE. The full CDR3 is CASSQLAGGPNEQFF.

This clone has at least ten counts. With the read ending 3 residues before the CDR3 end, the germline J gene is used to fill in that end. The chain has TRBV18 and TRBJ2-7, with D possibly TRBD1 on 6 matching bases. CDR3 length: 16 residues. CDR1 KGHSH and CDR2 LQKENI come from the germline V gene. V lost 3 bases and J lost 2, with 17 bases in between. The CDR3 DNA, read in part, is TGTGCCAGCTCACCCTCTAAAACAGGGATTACCTACGAG. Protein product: CASSPSKTGITYE. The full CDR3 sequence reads CASSPSKTGITYEQYF. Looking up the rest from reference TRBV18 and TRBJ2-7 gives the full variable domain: NAGVMQNPRHLVRRRGQEARLRCSPMKGHSHVYWYRQLPEEGLKFMVYLQKENIIDESGMPKERFSAEFPKEGPSILRIQQVVRGDSAAYFCASSPSKTGITYEQYFGPGTRLTVT.